This T cell receptor (beta chain) was sequenced for a study of blood T cell repertoires in COVID-19. This CDR3 region has 13 residues. Germline CDR1 is WSHSY and CDR2 is SAAADI. V gave up 6 bases and J gave up 5 bases; unmatched junction bases: 1. The protocol was immunoSEQ multiplex PCR, while the TCRdb copy is restricted to in-frame clones and leaves out a portion. The sample contains just over 95,000 clones, more than 75% of which appear only once. The receptor was isolated from a man older than 75 with acute or convalescent COVID-19. Sequenced: peripheral blood. This chain connects TRBV10-2 to TRBJ1-6; TRBD1 matches 7 bases. The CDR3 nucleotides are TGCGCCAGCAGGGGGACAGATAATTCACCCCTCCACTTT. Its translation is CASRGTDNSPLHF.